This T cell receptor (beta chain) was identified in a study of OX40 agonist ivuxolimab in advanced cancers. Sequencing used immunoSEQ multiplex PCR; TCRdb keeps in-frame clones, though not all of them. The table has about 31,000 clones, approximately 86% seen once. Worth noting for this clone: As yet, its antigen is unknown.

Study-level findings and limits: Partial responders at 0.1-3.0 mg/kg showed near-lowest clonal expansion.

The origin of this receptor is an adult with an advanced solid tumor such as melanoma, head and neck, liver or kidney cancer. The sample here was CD4+ or CD8+ T cells sorted from blood, taken in a trial of the OX40 agonist ivuxolimab.

The CDR3 nucleotides are TGTGCCAGCAGGCTCAGTGTTGGAAGCTCCTACAATGAGCAGTTCTTC. Encoded protein: CASRLSVGSSYNEQFF. This chain joins TRBV5-5 and TRBJ2-1; no definite D call. The CDR3 is 16 amino acids. Trimming pared 5 bases from V and 0 bases from J, leaving 15 bases between. Germline V gene sequence: CDR1 SGHKS, CDR2 YYEKEE (reference sequence).